This T cell receptor (beta chain) was sequenced during a study of CD8 T cells in Susac syndrome. Random hexamers were used to reverse transcribe roughly 0.5 to 1 ug of RNA. MiXCR, applied by TCRdb to the immunoSEQ multiplex PCR reads, yields one record per CDR3 protein. The table records about 280,000 distinct CDR3 sequences, 70% to 90% of them present only once. This receptor was taken from a human donor with multiple sclerosis. The sequenced material came from CD8+ T cells from PBMCs.

The CDR3 protein is CASSLRERSTDTQYF. CDR3 nucleotides: TGCGCCAGCAGCTTGCGGGAAAGAAGCACAGATACGCAGTATTTT. J is TRBJ2-3 and V is TRBV5-1, with D possibly TRBD2 on 5 matching bases. This CDR3 spans 15 amino acids. CDR1 and CDR2 (germline): SGHRS, YFSETQ. V gave up 1 base and J gave up 0 bases, with 9 bases separating them.